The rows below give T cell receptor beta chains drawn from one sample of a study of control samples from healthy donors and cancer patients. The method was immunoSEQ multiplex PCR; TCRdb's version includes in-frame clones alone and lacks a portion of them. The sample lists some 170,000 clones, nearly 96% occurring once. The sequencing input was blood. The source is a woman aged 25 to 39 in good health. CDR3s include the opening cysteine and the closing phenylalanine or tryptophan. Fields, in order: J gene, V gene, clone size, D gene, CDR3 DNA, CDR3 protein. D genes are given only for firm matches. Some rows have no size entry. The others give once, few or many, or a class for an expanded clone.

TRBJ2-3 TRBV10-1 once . TGCGCCATCCAAGAGGACGGAGACACAGATACGCAGTATTTT CAIQEDGDTDTQYF
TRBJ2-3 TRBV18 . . TGTGCCAGCTCACCAACCGGGGCGAGAGATACGCAGTATTTT CASSPTGARDTQYF
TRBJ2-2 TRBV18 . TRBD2 TGTGCCAGCTCACCACTAGCGGGGGCGAACACCGGGGAGCTGTTTTTT CASSPLAGANTGELFF
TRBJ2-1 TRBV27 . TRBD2 TGTGCCAGCAGTCCTAGCGGGGGGCCCCGCTCCTACAATGAGCAGTTCTTC CASSPSGGPRSYNEQFF
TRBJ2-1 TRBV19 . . TGTGCCAGTAGTATTGGCGGGACAATCTACAATGAGCAGTTCTTC CASSIGGTIYNEQFF
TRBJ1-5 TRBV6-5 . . TGTGCCAGCAGTTACGGGGGTGGGGATCAGCCCCAGCATTTT CASSYGGGDQPQHF
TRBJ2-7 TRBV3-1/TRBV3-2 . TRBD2 TGTGCCAGCAGCCGGGGGACTAGCGGCTCCTACGAGCAGTACTTC CASSRGTSGSYEQYF
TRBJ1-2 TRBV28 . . TGTGCCAGCAGTTTATTGGGCAGCTATGGCTACACCTTC CASSLLGSYGYTF
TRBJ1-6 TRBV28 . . TGTGCCAGCAGTTTATCAGGAGAGGGCAGCAGGCTCCACTTT CASSLSGEGSRLHF
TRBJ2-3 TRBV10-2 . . TGCGCCAGCAGTGAACCCGGAGATACGCAGTATTTT CASSEPGDTQYF
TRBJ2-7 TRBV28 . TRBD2 TGTGCCAGCAACACTCCGGGACTAGCGGGAGGCTACGAGCAGTACTTC CASNTPGLAGGYEQYF
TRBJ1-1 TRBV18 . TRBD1 TGTGCCAGCTCACCCAGGACAGGCTTGCGGAACACTGAAGCTTTCTTT CASSPRTGLRNTEAFF
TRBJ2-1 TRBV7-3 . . TGTGCCAGCAGCTTAATGGGTTCCTACAATGAGCAGTTCTTC CASSLMGSYNEQFF
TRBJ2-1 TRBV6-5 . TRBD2 TGTGCCAGCAGCACAAGGGCGGGGGATGAGCAGTTCTTC CASSTRAGDEQFF
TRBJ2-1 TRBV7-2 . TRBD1 TGTGCCAGCAGACTTACAGGGGGCCATGAGCAGTTCTTC CASRLTGGHEQFF
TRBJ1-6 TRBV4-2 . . TGTGCCAGCAGCCAAAGTGGGGCGGGGCCCCTCCACTTT CASSQSGAGPLHF
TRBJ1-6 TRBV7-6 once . TGTGCCAGCAGCTTAGGACAGGAAGCTTCACCCCTCCACTTT CASSLGQEASPLHF
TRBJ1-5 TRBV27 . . TGTGCCAGCATTTTGCAGCCCCAGCATTTT CASILQPQHF
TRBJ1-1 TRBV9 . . TGTGCCAGCAGCTTAACCCGGGCCACTGAAGCTTTCTTT CASSLTRATEAFF
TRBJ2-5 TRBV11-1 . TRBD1 TGTGCCAGCAGCTTACGGGACAGGGCGTGGGAGACCCAGTACTTC CASSLRDRAWETQYF
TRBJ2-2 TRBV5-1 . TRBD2 TGCGCCAGCAGACCGGGACTAGCGGGGGGGAACACCGGGGAGCTGTTTTTT CASRPGLAGGNTGELFF
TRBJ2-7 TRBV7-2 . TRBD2 TGTGCCAGCAGCTTTACTAGCGGGAGGGTCTACGAGCAGTACTTC CASSFTSGRVYEQYF
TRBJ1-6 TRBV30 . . TGTGCCTGGAGTCTTGGTTCACCCCTCCACTTT CAWSLGSPLHF
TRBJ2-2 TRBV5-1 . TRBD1 TGCGCCAGCAGCTTGGTTGAGGGGGCCCCCGGGGAGCTGTTTTTT CASSLVEGAPGELFF
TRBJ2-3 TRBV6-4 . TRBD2 TGTGCCAGCAGTGACTCCGTAGCGGGGGGCACAGATACGCAGTATTTT CASSDSVAGGTDTQYF
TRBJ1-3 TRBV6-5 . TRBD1 TGTGCCAGCAGCCGAACGACAGGGACTGGAAACACCATATATTTT CASSRTTGTGNTIYF
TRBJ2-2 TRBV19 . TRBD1 TGTGCCAGTAGTGCTCAACAGGGGGCTATCGGGGAGCTGTTTTTT CASSAQQGAIGELFF
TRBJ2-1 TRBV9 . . TGTGCCAGCAGCCCCGAGGGGAATGAGCAGTTCTTC CASSPEGNEQFF
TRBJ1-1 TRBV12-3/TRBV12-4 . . TGTGCCAGCAGTTTAGGAGGCAGCACTGAAGCTTTCTTT CASSLGGSTEAFF
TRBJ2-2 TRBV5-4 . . TGTGCCAGCAGCTTAACAGGGTCCGCCGGGGAGCTGTTTTTT CASSLTGSAGELFF
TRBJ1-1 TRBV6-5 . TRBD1 TGTGCCAGCAGTTACAACTACAGGGGAGGCACTGAAGCTTTCTTT CASSYNYRGGTEAFF